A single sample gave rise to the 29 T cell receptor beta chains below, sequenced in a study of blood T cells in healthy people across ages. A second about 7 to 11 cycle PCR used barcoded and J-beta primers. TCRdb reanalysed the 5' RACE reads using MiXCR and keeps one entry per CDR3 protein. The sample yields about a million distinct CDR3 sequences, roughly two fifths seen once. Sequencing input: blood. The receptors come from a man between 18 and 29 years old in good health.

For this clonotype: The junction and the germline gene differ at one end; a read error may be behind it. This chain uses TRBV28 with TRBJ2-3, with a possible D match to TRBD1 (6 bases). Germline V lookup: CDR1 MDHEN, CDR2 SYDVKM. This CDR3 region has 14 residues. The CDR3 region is CASSLLPGADTRYF. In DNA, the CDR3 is TGTGCCAGCAGTTTACTCCCAGGGGCAGATACGCGGTATTTT.

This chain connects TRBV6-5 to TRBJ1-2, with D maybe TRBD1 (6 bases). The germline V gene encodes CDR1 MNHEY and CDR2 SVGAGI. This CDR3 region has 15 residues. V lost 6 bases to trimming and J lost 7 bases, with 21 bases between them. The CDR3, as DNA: TGTGCCAGCAGCCCCCAGACGACAGGTCGTGGTGGCTACACCTTC. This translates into CASSPQTTGRGGYTF.

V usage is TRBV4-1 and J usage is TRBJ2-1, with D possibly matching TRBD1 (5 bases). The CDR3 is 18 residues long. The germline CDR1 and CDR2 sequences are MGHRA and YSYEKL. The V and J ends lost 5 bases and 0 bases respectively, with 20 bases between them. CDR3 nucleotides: TGCGCCAGCAGCTTCAGCATCCTAGGGGCCAGCTCCTACAATGAGCAGTTCTTC. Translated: CASSFSILGASSYNEQFF.

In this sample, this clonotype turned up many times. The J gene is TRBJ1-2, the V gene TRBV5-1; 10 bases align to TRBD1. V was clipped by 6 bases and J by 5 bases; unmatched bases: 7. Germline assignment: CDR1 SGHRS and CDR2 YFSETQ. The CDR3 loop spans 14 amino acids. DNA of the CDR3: TGCGCCAGCAACGCCGGGACAGGGGATTATGGCTACACCTTC. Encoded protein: CASNAGTGDYGYTF.

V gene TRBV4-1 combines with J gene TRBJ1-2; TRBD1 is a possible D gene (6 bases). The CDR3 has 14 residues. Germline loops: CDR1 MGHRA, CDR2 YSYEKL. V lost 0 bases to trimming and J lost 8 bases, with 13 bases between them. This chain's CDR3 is CASSQDLGGSGYTF. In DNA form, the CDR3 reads TGCGCCAGCAGCCAAGATCTGGGGGGCTCAGGCTACACCTTC.

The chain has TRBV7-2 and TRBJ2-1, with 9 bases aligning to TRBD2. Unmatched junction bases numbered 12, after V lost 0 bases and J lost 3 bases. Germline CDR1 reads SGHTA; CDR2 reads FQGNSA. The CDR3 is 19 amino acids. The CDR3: CASSLASRGGLVVYNEQFF. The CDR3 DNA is TGTGCCAGCAGCTTAGCATCGCGGGGGGGCCTCGTTGTCTACAATGAGCAGTTCTTC.

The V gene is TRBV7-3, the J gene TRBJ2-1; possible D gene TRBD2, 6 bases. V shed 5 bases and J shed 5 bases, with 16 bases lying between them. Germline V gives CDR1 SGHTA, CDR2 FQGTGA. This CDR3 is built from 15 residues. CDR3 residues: CASSPGGEVHNEQFF. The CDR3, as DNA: TGTGCCAGCAGCCCTGGCGGGGAGGTACACAATGAGCAGTTCTTC.

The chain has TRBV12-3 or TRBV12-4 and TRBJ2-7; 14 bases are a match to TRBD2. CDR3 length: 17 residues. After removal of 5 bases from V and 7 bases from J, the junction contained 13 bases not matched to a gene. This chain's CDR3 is CASSPTSGGASDYEQYF. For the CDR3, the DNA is TGTGCCAGCAGTCCGACTAGCGGGGGGGCCAGCGATTATGAGCAGTACTTC.

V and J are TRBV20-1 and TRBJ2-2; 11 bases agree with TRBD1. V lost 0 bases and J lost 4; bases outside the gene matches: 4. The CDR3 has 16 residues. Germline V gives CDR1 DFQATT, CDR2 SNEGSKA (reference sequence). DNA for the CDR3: TGCAGTGCTAGAGATCAGGACAGGGGGCTCACCGGGGAGCTGTTTTTT. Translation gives CSARDQDRGLTGELFF.

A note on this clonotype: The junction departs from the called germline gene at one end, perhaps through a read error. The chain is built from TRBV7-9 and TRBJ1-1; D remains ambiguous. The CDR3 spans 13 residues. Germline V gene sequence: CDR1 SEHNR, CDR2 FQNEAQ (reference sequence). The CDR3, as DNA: TGTGCCAGCGGCTTGGACCCGAACACTGAAGCTTTCTTT. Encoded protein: CASGLDPNTEAFF.

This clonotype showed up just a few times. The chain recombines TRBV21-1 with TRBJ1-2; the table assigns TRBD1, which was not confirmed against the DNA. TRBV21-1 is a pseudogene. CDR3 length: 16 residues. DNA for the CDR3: TGTGCCAGCAGCCCAGAGGGGCCACTTCCTGAGGATGGCTACACCTTC. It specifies CASSPEGPLPEDGYTF.

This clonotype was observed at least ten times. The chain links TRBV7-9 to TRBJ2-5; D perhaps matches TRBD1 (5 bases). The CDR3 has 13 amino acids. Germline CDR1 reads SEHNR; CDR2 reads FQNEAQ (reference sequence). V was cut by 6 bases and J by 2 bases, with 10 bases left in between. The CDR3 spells CASSLNRQETQYF. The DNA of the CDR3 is TGTGCCAGCAGTTTGAACAGGCAAGAGACCCAGTACTTC.

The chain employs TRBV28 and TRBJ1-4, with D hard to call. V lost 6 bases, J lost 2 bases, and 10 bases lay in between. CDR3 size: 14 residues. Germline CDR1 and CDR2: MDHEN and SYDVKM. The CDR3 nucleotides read TGTGCCAGCAGCCGCCAGCTTACTAATGAAAAACTGTTTTTT. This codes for CASSRQLTNEKLFF.

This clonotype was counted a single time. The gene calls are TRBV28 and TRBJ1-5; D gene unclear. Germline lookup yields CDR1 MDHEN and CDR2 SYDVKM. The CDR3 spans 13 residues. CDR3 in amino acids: CASIRTHNQPQHF. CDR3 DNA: TGTGCTTCCATTAGGACTCACAATCAGCCCCAGCATTTT.

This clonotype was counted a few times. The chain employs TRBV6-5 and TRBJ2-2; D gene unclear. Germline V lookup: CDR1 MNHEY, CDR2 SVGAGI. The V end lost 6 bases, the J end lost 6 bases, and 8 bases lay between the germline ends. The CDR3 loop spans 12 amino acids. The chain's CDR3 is CASSPYPGELFF. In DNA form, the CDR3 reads TGTGCCAGCAGCCCATACCCCGGGGAGCTGTTTTTT.

CDR3 loop: CASSSTGLASFF. For the CDR3, the DNA is TGTGCCAGCAGCTCTACAGGGTTAGCTTCTTTCTTT. The rearrangement joins TRBV7-9 to TRBJ1-1; tentative D call: TRBD1 (6 bases). The ends were cut back, 4 bases at V and 12 bases at J, with 15 bases in the middle. Germline V gene data show CDR1 as SEHNR and CDR2 as FQNEAQ (reference sequence). This CDR3 contains 12 residues.

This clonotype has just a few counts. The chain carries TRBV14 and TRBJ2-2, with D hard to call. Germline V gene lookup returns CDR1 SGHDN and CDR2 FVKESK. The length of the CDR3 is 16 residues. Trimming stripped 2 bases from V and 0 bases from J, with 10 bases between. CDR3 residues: CASSQSPDANTGELFF. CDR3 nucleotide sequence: TGTGCCAGCAGCCAATCGCCAGACGCGAACACCGGGGAGCTGTTTTTT. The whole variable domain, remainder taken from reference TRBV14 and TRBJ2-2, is EAGVTQFPSHSVIEKGQTVTLRCDPISGHDNLYWYRRVMGKEIKFLLHFVKESKQDESGMPNNRFLAERTGGTYSTLKVQPAELEDSGVYFCASSQSPDANTGELFFGEGSRLTVL.

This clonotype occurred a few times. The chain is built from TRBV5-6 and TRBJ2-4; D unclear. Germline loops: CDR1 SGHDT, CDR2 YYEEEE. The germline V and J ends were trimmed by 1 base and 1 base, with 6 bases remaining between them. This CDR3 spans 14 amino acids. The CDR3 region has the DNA TGTGCCAGCAGCTTGACTCCGGCCAAAAACATTCAGTACTTC. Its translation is CASSLTPAKNIQYF. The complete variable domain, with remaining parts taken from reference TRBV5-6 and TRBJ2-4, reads DAGVTQSPTHLIKTRGQQVTLRCSPKSGHDTVSWYQQALGQGPQFIFQYYEEEERQRGNFPDRFSGHQFPNYSSELNVNALLLGDSALYLCASSLTPAKNIQYFGAGTRLSVL.

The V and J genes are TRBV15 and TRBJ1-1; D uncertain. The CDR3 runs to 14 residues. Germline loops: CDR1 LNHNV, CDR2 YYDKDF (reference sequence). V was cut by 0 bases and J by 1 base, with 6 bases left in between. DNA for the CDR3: TGTGCCACCAGCAGAGATCGCCAGAACACTGAAGCTTTCTTT. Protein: CATSRDRQNTEAFF.

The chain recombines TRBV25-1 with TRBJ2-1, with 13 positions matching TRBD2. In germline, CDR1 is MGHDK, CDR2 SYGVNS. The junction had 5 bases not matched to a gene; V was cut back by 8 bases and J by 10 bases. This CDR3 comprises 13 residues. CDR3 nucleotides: TGTGCCAGCGGAAGGGGACTAGCGGGAGAGCAGTTCTTC. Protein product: CASGRGLAGEQFF.

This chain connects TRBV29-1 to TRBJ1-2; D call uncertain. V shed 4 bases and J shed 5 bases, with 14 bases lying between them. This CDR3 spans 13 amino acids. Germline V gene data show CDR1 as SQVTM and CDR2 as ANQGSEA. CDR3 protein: CSVVPDPYYGYTF. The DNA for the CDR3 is TGCAGCGTTGTACCGGACCCTTATTATGGCTACACCTTC.

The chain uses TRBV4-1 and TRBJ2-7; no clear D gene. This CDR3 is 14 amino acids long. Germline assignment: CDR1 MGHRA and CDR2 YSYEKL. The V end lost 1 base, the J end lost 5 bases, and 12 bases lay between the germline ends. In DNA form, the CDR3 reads TGCGCCAGCAGCCAAGGTGGCAGCCAGGACGAGCAGTACTTC. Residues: CASSQGGSQDEQYF.

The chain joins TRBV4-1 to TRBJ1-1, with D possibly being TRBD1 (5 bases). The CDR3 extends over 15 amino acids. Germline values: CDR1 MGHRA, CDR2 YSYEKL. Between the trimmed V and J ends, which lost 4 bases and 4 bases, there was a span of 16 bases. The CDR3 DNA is TGCGCCAGCAGCCCAAGTGGTACGGGGACCACTGAAGCTTTCTTT. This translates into CASSPSGTGTTEAFF.

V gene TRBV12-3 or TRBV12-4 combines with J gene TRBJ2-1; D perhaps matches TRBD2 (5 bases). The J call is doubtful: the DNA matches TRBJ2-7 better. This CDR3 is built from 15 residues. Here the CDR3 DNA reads TGTGCCAGCAGTTCCCCATCGGGCGGGTACAATGAGCAGTACTTC. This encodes CASSSPSGGYNEQYF.

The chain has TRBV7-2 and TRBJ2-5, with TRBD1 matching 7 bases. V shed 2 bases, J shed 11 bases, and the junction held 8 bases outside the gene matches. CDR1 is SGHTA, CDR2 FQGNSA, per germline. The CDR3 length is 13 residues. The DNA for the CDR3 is TGTGCCAGCAGCTTACGTAGGGGGCTACAGCAGTACTTC. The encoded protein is CASSLRRGLQQYF.

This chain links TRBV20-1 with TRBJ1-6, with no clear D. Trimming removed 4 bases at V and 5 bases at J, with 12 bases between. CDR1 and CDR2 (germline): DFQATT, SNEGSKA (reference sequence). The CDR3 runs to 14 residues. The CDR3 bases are TGCAGTGCTATTTCAACAGCAAATAATTCACCCCTCCACTTT. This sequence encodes CSAISTANNSPLHF.

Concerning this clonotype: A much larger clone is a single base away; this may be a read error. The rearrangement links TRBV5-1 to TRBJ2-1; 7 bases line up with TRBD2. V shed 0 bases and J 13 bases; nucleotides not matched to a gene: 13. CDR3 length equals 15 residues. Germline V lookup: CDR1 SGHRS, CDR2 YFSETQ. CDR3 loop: CASSLGAGPKETQFF. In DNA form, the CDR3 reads TGCGCCAGCAGCTTGGGAGCGGGGCCAAAAGAGACCCAGTTCTTC. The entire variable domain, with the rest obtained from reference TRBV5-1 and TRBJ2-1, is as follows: KAGVTQTPRYLIKTRGQQVTLSCSPISGHRSVSWYQQTPGQGLQFLFEYFSETQRNKGNFPGRFSGRQFSNSRSEMNVSTLELGDSALYLCASSLGAGPKETQFFGPGTRLTVL.

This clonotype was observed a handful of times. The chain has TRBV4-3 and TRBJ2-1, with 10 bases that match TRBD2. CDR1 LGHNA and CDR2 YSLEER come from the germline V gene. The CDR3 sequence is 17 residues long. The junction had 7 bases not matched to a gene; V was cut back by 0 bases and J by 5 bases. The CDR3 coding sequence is TGCGCCAGCAGCCAAGAAAGGTCTCTAGCGGGGGACAATGAGCAGTTCTTC. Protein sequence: CASSQERSLAGDNEQFF.

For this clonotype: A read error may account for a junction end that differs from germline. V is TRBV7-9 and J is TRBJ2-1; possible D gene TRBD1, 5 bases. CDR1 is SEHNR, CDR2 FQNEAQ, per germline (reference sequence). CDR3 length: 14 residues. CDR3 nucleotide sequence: TGTGCCAGCAGCTTAGACACGACAGACAATGAGCGGTTCTTC. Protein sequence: CASSLDTTDNERFF.